This is a list of T cell receptor beta chains from one sample in a study of OX40 agonist ivuxolimab in advanced cancers. Generated by immunoSEQ multiplex PCR, the TCRdb table keeps only in-frame clones and is missing some. Among tens of thousands of clones, roughly 90% were seen once, and the ten largest hold approximately 0.26%. The sequenced sample was CD4+ or CD8+ T cells sorted from blood, obtained in a trial of the OX40 agonist ivuxolimab. The source is an adult with an advanced solid tumor such as melanoma, head and neck, liver or kidney cancer. Each CDR3 is given with its conserved first and last residue. A D gene is named only where the DNA matches it firmly. Some rows mark clone size as missing; the rest say once, few, many or name a class of expanded clone.

cdr3_length,v_call,j_call,d_call,clone_size,cdr3_aa,cdr3_nt
14,TRBV7-3,TRBJ2-3,.,.,CASSPRPGTDTQYF,TGTGCCAGCAGCCCACGTCCGGGCACAGATACGCAGTATTTT
12,TRBV9,TRBJ2-1,.,.,CASSVAGAEQFF,TGTGCCAGCAGCGTAGCAGGGGCTGAGCAGTTCTTC
15,TRBV4-1,TRBJ1-5,.,.,CASSQVEALNQPQHF,TGCGCCAGCAGCCAAGTAGAGGCCCTCAATCAGCCCCAGCATTTT
16,TRBV13,TRBJ1-1,TRBD1,.,CASSPLWGQGITEAFF,TGTGCCAGCAGCCCATTGTGGGGACAGGGGATCACTGAAGCTTTCTTT
15,TRBV7-9,TRBJ1-5,.,.,CASSLGGGSNQPQHF,TGTGCCAGCAGCTTAGGTGGGGGTAGCAATCAGCCCCAGCATTTT
15,TRBV5-4,TRBJ2-3,TRBD2,.,CASSPEGGRTDTQYF,TGTGCCAGCAGCCCAGAGGGCGGGAGGACAGATACGCAGTATTTT
15,TRBV2,TRBJ2-5,.,.,CASSRLGLPPETQYF,TGTGCCAGCAGTCGACTAGGGCTCCCCCCAGAGACCCAGTACTTC
15,TRBV19,TRBJ2-2,.,once,CASSTSGPRVGELFF,TGTGCCAGTAGTACGAGCGGGCCCCGGGTCGGGGAGCTGTTTTTT
14,TRBV11-2,TRBJ2-1,.,.,CASSPTRGKNEQFF,TGTGCCAGCAGCCCCACGCGGGGTAAAAATGAGCAGTTCTTC
15,TRBV6-1,TRBJ1-1,TRBD1,once,CASSAGTGGNTEAFF,TGTGCCAGCAGTGCCGGGACAGGGGGGAACACTGAAGCTTTCTTT
13,TRBV6-5,TRBJ1-1,.,.,CASRASLMREAFF,TGTGCCAGCAGGGCCAGTCTGATGAGGGAGGCTTTCTTT
16,TRBV5-4,TRBJ1-2,.,few,CASSYSSGLGGYGYTF,TGTGCCAGCAGTTACTCAAGTGGGTTGGGGGGCTATGGCTACACCTTC
18,TRBV25-1,TRBJ1-6,TRBD1,.,CASSDPVRGGDYNSPLHF,TGTGCCAGCAGCGATCCCGTTAGAGGGGGCGACTATAATTCACCCCTCCACTTT
15,TRBV7-2,TRBJ2-2,TRBD2,once,CASADQAGGIGELFF,TGTGCCAGCGCCGACCAAGCGGGGGGGATCGGGGAGCTGTTTTTT
15,TRBV29-1,TRBJ2-1,.,.,CSVSGGKTRKNEQFF,TGCAGCGTTTCAGGGGGGAAGACTAGAAAGAATGAGCAGTTCTTC
16,TRBV9,TRBJ1-1,TRBD1,.,CASSVSTGDGGTEAFF,TGTGCCAGCAGCGTATCGACAGGGGATGGCGGAACTGAAGCTTTCTTT
15,TRBV27,TRBJ2-7,TRBD1,.,CASSLVTGGSYEQYF,TGTGCCAGCAGTTTAGTTACAGGGGGCTCCTACGAGCAGTACTTC
15,TRBV7-9,TRBJ2-7,.,.,CASSRHGRQSYEQYF,TGTGCCAGCAGCCGACATGGCCGACAGTCCTACGAGCAGTACTTC
15,TRBV14,TRBJ2-5,.,.,CASSLRGEGGETQYF,TGTGCCAGCAGCCTCCGGGGAGAAGGTGGGGAGACCCAGTACTTC
12,TRBV2,TRBJ1-4,.,few,CASSGVFEKLFF,TGTGCCAGCAGTGGGGTTTTTGAAAAACTGTTTTTT
14,TRBV5-1,TRBJ1-2,.,.,CASSLAGTLGGYTF,TGCGCCAGCAGCTTGGCAGGGACCCTCGGGGGCTACACCTTC
16,TRBV6-5,TRBJ2-3,TRBD2,.,CASSYAGTSGGAAQYF,TGTGCCAGCAGTTACGCAGGGACTAGCGGGGGGGCTGCGCAGTATTTT
16,TRBV11-3,TRBJ2-3,.,.,CASSSRWGAEADTQYF,TGTGCCAGCAGCTCCCGTTGGGGGGCCGAGGCAGATACGCAGTATTTT
15,TRBV2,TRBJ2-5,TRBD2,.,CASSESRGEQETQYF,TGTGCCAGCAGTGAATCGCGGGGGGAACAAGAGACCCAGTACTTC
17,TRBV11-2,TRBJ2-3,TRBD2,.,CASSPAGGGRATDTQYF,TGTGCCAGCAGCCCTGCCGGCGGGGGGCGGGCCACAGATACGCAGTATTTT
16,TRBV12-5,TRBJ1-5,.,.,CASGPPVTERNQPQHF,TGTGCTAGTGGTCCGCCGGTGACTGAGAGGAATCAGCCCCAGCATTTT
17,TRBV7-2,TRBJ2-7,TRBD1,.,CASSLVFRVGQAYEQYF,TGTGCCAGCAGCTTAGTTTTTAGGGTGGGACAGGCCTACGAGCAGTACTTC
17,TRBV5-6,TRBJ2-1,.,.,CASVRPGWRGHYNEQFF,TGTGCCAGCGTACGCCCCGGGTGGAGGGGGCATTACAATGAGCAGTTCTTC
16,TRBV25-1,TRBJ1-6,.,few,CASSQQAALGNSPLHF,TGTGCCAGCAGCCAGCAGGCAGCTCTGGGCAATTCACCCCTCCACTTT
16,TRBV5-6,TRBJ2-3,.,.,CASSTRDWRTADTQYF,TGTGCCAGCAGCACTAGGGACTGGCGGACGGCAGATACGCAGTATTTT
15,TRBV6-5,TRBJ1-2,TRBD1,.,CASRPPGQDLNGYTF,TGTGCCAGCAGACCACCGGGACAGGATTTAAATGGCTACACCTTC
13,TRBV19,TRBJ2-7,TRBD2,.,CASKVAGTYEQYF,TGTGCCAGTAAAGTAGCGGGTACCTACGAGCAGTACTTC
17,TRBV19,TRBJ2-4,.,.,CASSTTSGAQDKNIQYF,TGTGCCAGTAGTACAACCTCGGGGGCGCAGGACAAAAACATTCAGTACTTC
15,TRBV25-1,TRBJ1-2,TRBD1,once,CASSVEGALGYGYTF,TGTGCCAGCAGTGTGGAGGGGGCGCTCGGCTATGGCTACACCTTC
13,TRBV2,TRBJ1-1,.,once,CASSVQVNTEAFF,TGTGCCAGCAGTGTCCAGGTGAACACTGAAGCTTTCTTT
16,TRBV7-2,TRBJ2-3,.,.,CASSTRHPGLQDTQYF,TGTGCCAGCAGCACACGCCACCCGGGGCTACAAGATACGCAGTATTTT
15,TRBV13,TRBJ2-3,TRBD2,.,CASSLTSGGRDTQYF,TGTGCCAGCAGCTTGACTAGCGGGGGGAGAGATACGCAGTATTTT